These T cell receptor beta chains were read from a single sample in a study of shared clonotypes between healthy human individuals. The protocol was immunoSEQ multiplex PCR, while the TCRdb copy is restricted to in-frame clones and leaves out a portion. The profile covers fewer than 600,000 clones, with around three quarters appearing a single time and 9.5% to 15% taken by the ten largest. Sequencing was carried out using PBMCs. The receptors stem from a woman in her forties in good health. Some clones in this sample may be carry-over from other donors' samples. CDR3s include the opening cysteine and the closing phenylalanine or tryptophan. D genes are given only for firm matches. Expanded clones get a size class; other rows say once, few or many, or leave the size out.

j_call,d_call,v_call,clone_size,cdr3_nt,cdr3_aa
TRBJ1-4,NA,TRBV15,NA,TGTGCCACCAGCAGAGGGGGTAGCAGTGCAACTAATGAAAAACTGTTTTTT,CATSRGGSSATNEKLFF
TRBJ2-5,TRBD2,TRBV6-1,NA,TGTGCCAGCAGTAAAGGGACTAGCGAGCAAGAGACCCAGTACTTC,CASSKGTSEQETQYF
TRBJ2-1,TRBD2,TRBV6-5,NA,TGTGCCAGCAGTTACCCCGGACTAGCGGATGAGCAGTTCTTC,CASSYPGLADEQFF
TRBJ1-5,TRBD1,TRBV7-9,NA,TGTGCCAGTAGTGAAGGGGGCTTGAATCAGCCCCAGCATTTT,CASSEGGLNQPQHF
TRBJ1-1,NA,TRBV5-1,NA,TGCGCCAGCAGCTTTGGCGGGACGGTGAACACTGAAGCTTTCTTT,CASSFGGTVNTEAFF
TRBJ1-5,TRBD1,TRBV27,NA,TGTGCCAGCAGTCCGAGGACAGGGGGCGGCAATCAGCCCCAGCATTTT,CASSPRTGGGNQPQHF
TRBJ1-3,NA,TRBV30,NA,TGTGCCTGGAGTGTGGCGGCCTACTCTGGAAACACCATATATTTT,CAWSVAAYSGNTIYF
TRBJ2-2,NA,TRBV27,NA,TGTGCCAGCAGTTTGGGGGTGTTCACCGGGGAGCTGTTTTTT,CASSLGVFTGELFF
TRBJ2-2,NA,TRBV19,NA,TGTGCCAGTAGTACGCGTACAAACACCGGGGAGCTGTTTTTT,CASSTRTNTGELFF
TRBJ2-7,NA,TRBV25-1,NA,TGTGCCAGCAGTCAGGGGACCGAGCAGTACTTC,CASSQGTEQYF
TRBJ1-4,NA,TRBV9,NA,TGTGCCAGCAGCTCCAGGGGAATAGCTGAAAAACTGTTTTTT,CASSSRGIAEKLFF
TRBJ1-5,NA,TRBV7-2,NA,TGTGCCAGCAGCCAAGGGGCAGGCAGCAATCAGCCCCAGCATTTT,CASSQGAGSNQPQHF
TRBJ1-3,NA,TRBV5-1,NA,TGCGCCAGCAGCTTGGGAGCAGGGAACACTGGAAACACCATATATTTT,CASSLGAGNTGNTIYF
TRBJ2-1,TRBD2,TRBV19,NA,TGTGCCAGTAGTATAGGAGCGGGAGCCTACAATGAGCAGTTCTTC,CASSIGAGAYNEQFF
TRBJ2-7,TRBD2,TRBV5-4,NA,TGTGCCAGCAGTACAGGACTAGCGGGAGCCAAGCAGTACTTC,CASSTGLAGAKQYF
TRBJ2-4,NA,TRBV6-1,NA,TGTGCCAGCAGTCCCCAGGGAGCCAAAAACATTCAGTACTTC,CASSPQGAKNIQYF
TRBJ1-1,NA,TRBV6-1,NA,TGTGCCAGCAGACCCACAGCGAACACTGAAGCTTTCTTT,CASRPTANTEAFF
TRBJ1-2,NA,TRBV5-6,NA,TGTGCCAGCAGCTTGGATGGCGGGGGTCATGGCTACACCTTC,CASSLDGGGHGYTF
TRBJ2-5,NA,TRBV4-3,NA,TGCGCCAGCAGCCATTTAACTAACCAAGAGACCCAGTACTTC,CASSHLTNQETQYF
TRBJ2-5,NA,TRBV30,NA,TGTGCCTGGATGACCCTGGACCAGGCACAAGAGACCCAGTACTTC,CAWMTLDQAQETQYF
TRBJ1-1,NA,TRBV6-6,once,TGTGTCAGCAGTTACTCGGGGGCTTCCACTGAAGCTTTCTTT,CVSSYSGASTEAFF
TRBJ2-7,NA,TRBV27,NA,TGTGCCAGCAGTTCCGGTATAAAGTCGCGGAACGAGCAGTACTTC,CASSSGIKSRNEQYF
TRBJ2-7,NA,TRBV11-2,NA,TGTGCCAGCAGCTTAGGGAGGGGAATATCCCGGTACGAGCAGTACTTC,CASSLGRGISRYEQYF
TRBJ1-4,NA,TRBV4-2,NA,TGTGCCAGCAGCCAAGAGGTGGACCCACGGGATGAAAAACTGTTTTTT,CASSQEVDPRDEKLFF
TRBJ1-2,TRBD1,TRBV6-1,NA,TGTGCCAGCAGTGAATCCAGGGGGTGGTATGGCTACACCTTC,CASSESRGWYGYTF
TRBJ2-3,NA,TRBV6-1,NA,TGTGCCAGCAGTGAAACCAGGGAGGATACGCAGTATTTT,CASSETREDTQYF
TRBJ1-5,NA,TRBV15,NA,TGTGCCACCAGCAGAAATCCATATCAGCCCCAGCATTTT,CATSRNPYQPQHF
TRBJ2-1,TRBD2,TRBV28,NA,TGTGCCAGCAGTTTAGCGGGAGTAGGCAATGAGCAGTTCTTC,CASSLAGVGNEQFF